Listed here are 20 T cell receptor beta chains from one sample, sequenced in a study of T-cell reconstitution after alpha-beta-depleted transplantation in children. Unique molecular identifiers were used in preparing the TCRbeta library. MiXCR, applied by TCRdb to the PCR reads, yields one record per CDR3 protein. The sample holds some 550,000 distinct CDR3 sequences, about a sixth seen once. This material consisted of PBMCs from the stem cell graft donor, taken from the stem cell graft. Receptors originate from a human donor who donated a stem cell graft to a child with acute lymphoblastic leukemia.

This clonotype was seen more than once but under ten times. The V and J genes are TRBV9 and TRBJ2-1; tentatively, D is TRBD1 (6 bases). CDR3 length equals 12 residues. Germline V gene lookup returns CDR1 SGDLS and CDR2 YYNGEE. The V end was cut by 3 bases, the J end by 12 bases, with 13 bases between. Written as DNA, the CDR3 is TGTGCCAGCAGCGAACAGGGAATCCCGCAGTTCTTC. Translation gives CASSEQGIPQFF.

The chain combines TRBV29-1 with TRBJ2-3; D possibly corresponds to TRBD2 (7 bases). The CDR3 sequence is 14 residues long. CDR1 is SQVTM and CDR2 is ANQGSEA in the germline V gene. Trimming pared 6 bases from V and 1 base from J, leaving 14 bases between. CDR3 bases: TGCAGCGTGTGGGGGGCGGGAGGCACAGATACGCAGTATTTT. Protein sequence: CSVWGAGGTDTQYF.

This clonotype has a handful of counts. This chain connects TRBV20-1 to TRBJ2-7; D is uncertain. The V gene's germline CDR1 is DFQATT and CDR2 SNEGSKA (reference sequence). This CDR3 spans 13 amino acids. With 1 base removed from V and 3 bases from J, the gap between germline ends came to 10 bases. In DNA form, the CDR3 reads TGCAGTGCTAGAGCAGCTATTAACTACGAGCAGTACTTC. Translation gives CSARAAINYEQYF.

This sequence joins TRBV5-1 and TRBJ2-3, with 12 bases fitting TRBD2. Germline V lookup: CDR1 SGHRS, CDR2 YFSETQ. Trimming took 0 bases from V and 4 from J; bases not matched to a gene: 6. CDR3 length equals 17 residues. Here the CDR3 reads CASSLGLAGAGPDTQYF. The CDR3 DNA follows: TGCGCCAGCAGCTTGGGACTAGCGGGAGCGGGCCCAGATACGCAGTATTTT.

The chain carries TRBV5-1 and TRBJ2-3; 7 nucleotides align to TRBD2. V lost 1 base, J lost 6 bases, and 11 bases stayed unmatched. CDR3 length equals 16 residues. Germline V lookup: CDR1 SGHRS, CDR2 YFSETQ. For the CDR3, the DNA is TGCGCCAGCAGCTTGCGTCATTCCGCGGGGGTCGATACGCAGTATTTT. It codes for CASSLRHSAGVDTQYF. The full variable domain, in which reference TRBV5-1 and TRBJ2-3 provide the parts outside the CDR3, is KAGVTQTPRYLIKTRGQQVTLSCSPISGHRSVSWYQQTPGQGLQFLFEYFSETQRNKGNFPGRFSGRQFSNSRSEMNVSTLELGDSALYLCASSLRHSAGVDTQYFGPGTRLTVL.

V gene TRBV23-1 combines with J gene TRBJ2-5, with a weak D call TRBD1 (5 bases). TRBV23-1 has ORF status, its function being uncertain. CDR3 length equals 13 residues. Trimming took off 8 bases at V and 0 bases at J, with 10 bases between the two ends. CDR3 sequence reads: CASGWTHQETQYF. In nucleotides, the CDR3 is TGCGCCAGCGGATGGACACACCAAGAGACCCAGTACTTC.

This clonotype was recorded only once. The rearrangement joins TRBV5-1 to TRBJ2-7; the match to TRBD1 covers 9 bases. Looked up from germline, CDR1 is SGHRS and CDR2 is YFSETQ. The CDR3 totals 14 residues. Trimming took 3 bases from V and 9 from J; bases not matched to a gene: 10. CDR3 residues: CASSSGQGDQTQYF. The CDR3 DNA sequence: TGCGCCAGCAGCTCGGGACAGGGAGACCAAACGCAGTACTTC.

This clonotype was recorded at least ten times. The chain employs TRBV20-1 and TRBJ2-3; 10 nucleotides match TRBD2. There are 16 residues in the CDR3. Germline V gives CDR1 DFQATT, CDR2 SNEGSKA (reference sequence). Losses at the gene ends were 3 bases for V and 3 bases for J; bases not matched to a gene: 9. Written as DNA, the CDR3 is TGCAGTGCTAGGAAAATGCTAGCGGGAGAGACAGATACGCAGTATTTT. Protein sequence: CSARKMLAGETDTQYF.

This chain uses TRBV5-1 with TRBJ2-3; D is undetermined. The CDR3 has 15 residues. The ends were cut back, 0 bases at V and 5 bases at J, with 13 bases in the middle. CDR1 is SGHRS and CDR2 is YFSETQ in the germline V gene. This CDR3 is CASSLAPGKGDTQYF. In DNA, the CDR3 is TGCGCCAGCAGCTTGGCCCCCGGTAAAGGAGATACGCAGTATTTT. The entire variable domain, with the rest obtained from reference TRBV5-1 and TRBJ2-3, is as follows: KAGVTQTPRYLIKTRGQQVTLSCSPISGHRSVSWYQQTPGQGLQFLFEYFSETQRNKGNFPGRFSGRQFSNSRSEMNVSTLELGDSALYLCASSLAPGKGDTQYFGPGTRLTVL.

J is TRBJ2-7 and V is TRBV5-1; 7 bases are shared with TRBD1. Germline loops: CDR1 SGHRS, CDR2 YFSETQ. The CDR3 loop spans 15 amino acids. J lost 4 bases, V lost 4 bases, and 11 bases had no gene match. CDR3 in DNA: TGCGCCAGCAGCACTTGGACAGGAAGTGGATACGAGCAGTACTTC. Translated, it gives CASSTWTGSGYEQYF. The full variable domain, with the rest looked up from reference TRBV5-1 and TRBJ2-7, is KAGVTQTPRYLIKTRGQQVTLSCSPISGHRSVSWYQQTPGQGLQFLFEYFSETQRNKGNFPGRFSGRQFSNSRSEMNVSTLELGDSALYLCASSTWTGSGYEQYFGPGTRLTVT.

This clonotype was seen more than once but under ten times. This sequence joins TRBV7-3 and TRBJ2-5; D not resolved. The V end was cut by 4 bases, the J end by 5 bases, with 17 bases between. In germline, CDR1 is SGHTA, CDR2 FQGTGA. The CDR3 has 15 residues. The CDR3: CASSSQPQPGETQYF. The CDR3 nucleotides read TGTGCCAGCAGCTCCCAGCCCCAGCCCGGGGAGACCCAGTACTTC.

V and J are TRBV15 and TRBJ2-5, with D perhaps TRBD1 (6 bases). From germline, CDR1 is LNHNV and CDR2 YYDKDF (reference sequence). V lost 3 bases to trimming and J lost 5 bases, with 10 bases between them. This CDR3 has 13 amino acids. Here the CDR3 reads CATSSRGEETQYF. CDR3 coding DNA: TGTGCCACCAGCAGCAGGGGCGAGGAGACCCAGTACTTC.

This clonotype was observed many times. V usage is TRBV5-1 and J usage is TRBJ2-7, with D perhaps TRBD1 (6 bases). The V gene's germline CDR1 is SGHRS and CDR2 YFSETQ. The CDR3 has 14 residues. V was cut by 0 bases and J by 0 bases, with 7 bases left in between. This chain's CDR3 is CASSLETGSYEQYF. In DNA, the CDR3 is TGCGCCAGCAGCTTGGAGACAGGCTCCTACGAGCAGTACTTC.

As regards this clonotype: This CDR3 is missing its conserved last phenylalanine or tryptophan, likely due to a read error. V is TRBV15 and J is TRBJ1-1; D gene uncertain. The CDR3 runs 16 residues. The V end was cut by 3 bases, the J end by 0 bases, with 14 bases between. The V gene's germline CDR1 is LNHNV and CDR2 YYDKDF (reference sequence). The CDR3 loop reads CATSSPDRTMNTEAFL. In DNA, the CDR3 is TGTGCCACCAGCAGCCCAGACCGGACCATGAACACTGAAGCTTTCTTG.

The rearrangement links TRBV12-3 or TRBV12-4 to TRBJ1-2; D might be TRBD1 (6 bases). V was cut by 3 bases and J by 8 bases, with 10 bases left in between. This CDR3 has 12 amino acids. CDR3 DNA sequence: TGTGCCAGCAGTTTGTTCGGGGGCGGCTACACCTTC. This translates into CASSLFGGGYTF.

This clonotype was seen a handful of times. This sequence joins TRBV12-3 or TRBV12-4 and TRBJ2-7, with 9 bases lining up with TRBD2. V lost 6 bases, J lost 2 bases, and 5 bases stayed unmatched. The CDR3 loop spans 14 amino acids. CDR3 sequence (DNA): TGTGCCAGCAGGGCCAGCGGGAGGCCCTACGAGCAGTACTTC. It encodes CASRASGRPYEQYF.

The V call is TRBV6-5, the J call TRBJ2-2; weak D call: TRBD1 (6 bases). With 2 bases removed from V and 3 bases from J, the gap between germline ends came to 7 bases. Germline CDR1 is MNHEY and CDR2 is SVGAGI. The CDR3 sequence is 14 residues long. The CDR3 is CASSYRTDTGELFF. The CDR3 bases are TGTGCCAGCAGTTACCGGACAGACACCGGGGAGCTGTTTTTT.

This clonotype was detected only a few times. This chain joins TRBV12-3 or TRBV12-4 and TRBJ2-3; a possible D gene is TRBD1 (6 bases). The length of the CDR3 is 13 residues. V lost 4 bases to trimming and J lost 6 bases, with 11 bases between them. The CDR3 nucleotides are TGTGCCAGCAGTTCCGACAGGTTCGATACGCAGTATTTT. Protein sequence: CASSSDRFDTQYF.

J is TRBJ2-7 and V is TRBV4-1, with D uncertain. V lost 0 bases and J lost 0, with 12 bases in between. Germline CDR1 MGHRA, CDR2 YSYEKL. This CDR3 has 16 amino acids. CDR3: CASSQDVGLLSYEQYF. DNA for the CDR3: TGCGCCAGCAGCCAAGACGTGGGCCTCCTCTCCTACGAGCAGTACTTC.

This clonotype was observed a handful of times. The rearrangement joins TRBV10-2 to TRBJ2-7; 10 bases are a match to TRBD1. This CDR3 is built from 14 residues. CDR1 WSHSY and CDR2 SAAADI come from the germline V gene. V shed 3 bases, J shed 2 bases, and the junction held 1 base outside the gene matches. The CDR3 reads CASSDGTGAYEQYF. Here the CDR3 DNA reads TGCGCCAGCAGTGATGGGACAGGGGCCTACGAGCAGTACTTC.